The next 21 T cell receptor beta chains were all read from a single sample in a study of vaccination and CD4 T cells after COVID-19 (dated 2022 in TCRdb). The library was generated by PCR. Sequenced on an Illumina iSeq 100. At the Johns Hopkins FTIC core, DNA from the cultured CD4+ T cells underwent TCR sequencing with the Oncomine TCR Beta short-read assay. TCRdb reran the public reads through fastp at Q25 and MiXCR, keeping productive beta chains. Rows with one shared CDR3 protein collapse into an entry with the most common genes and DNA. This sample lists about 11,000 distinct CDR3 sequences; 45% to 60% were detected once. Of the sample, roughly a tenth falls within the top ten clones. The treatment or condition label, read with the paper, signifies: roughly 10-day PBMC culture with coronavirus spike peptide pools or control peptides (ViraFEST assay). The antigens these receptors bind are not known.

Sequences were obtained from CD4+ T cells from blood, cultured in vitro. Receptors were obtained from a human donor who had recovered from COVID-19.

This clonotype has just one count. The CDR3 reads CASSLVGTGKFF. CDR3 coding DNA: TGTGCCAGCAGCTTAGTCGGGACAGGCAAGTTCTTC. The chain has TRBV7-8 and TRBJ2-1, with 8 bases identical to TRBD1. The germline V gene encodes CDR1 SGHVS and CDR2 FQNEAQ. The trim removed 1 base at V and 14 bases at J, leaving 4 bases unmatched. The CDR3 has 12 residues. Drawing the rest from reference TRBV7-8 and TRBJ2-1, the complete variable domain is GAGVSQSPRYKVAKRGQDVALRCDPISGHVSLFWYQQALGQGPEFLTYFQNEAQLDKSGLPSDRFFAERPEGSVSTLKIQRTQQEDSAVYLCASSLVGTGKFFGPGTRLTVL.

The chain is built from TRBV6-1 and TRBJ2-6; D may be TRBD2 (7 bases). This CDR3 has 16 residues. Germline CDR1 is MNHNS and CDR2 is SASEGT. Trimming removed 7 bases at V and 0 bases at J, with 13 bases between. CDR3 residues: CASKGGALSGANVLTF. The CDR3 DNA follows: TGTGCCAGCAAAGGGGGGGCCCTCTCTGGGGCCAACGTCCTGACTTTC.

V is TRBV2 and J is TRBJ2-4; D is perhaps TRBD2 (5 bases). Germline CDR1 SNHLY, CDR2 FYNNEI. This CDR3 has 14 amino acids. Between the trimmed V and J ends, which lost 8 bases and 8 bases, there was a span of 19 bases. The CDR3 here is CASAGGRSRDIQYF. The CDR3 nucleotides read TGTGCCAGCGCCGGCGGCAGGTCGAGGGACATTCAGTACTTC.

This sequence joins TRBV6-1 and TRBJ2-6; D gene uncertain. The CDR3 is 15 residues long. Trimming removed 4 bases from V and 2 bases from J, with 9 bases in between. Germline V gives CDR1 MNHNS, CDR2 SASEGT. The CDR3 spells CASSGLRTGANVLTF. DNA for the CDR3: TGTGCCAGCAGTGGCTTACGAACTGGGGCCAACGTCCTGACTTTC.

This clonotype occurred a few times. CDR3 protein: CSNPGDTEAFF. Written as DNA, the CDR3 is TGCAGTAACCCAGGGGACACTGAAGCTTTCTTT. The rearrangement joins TRBV20-1 to TRBJ1-1, with D possibly being TRBD1 (6 bases). The CDR3 spans 11 residues. Between the trimmed V and J ends, which lost 8 bases and 3 bases, there was a span of 10 bases. Per germline, CDR1 DFQATT and CDR2 SNEGSKA (reference sequence).

The chain recombines TRBV18 with TRBJ2-3; D uncertain. This CDR3 is built from 13 residues. From germline, CDR1 is KGHSH and CDR2 LQKENI. The germline V and J ends were trimmed by 4 bases and 2 bases, with 7 bases remaining between them. The DNA of the CDR3 is TGTGCCAGCTCACGCAGATCCACAGATACGCAGTATTTT. Translated: CASSRRSTDTQYF.

V usage is TRBV25-1 and J usage is TRBJ2-2; no reliable D call. V lost 4 bases and J lost 0, with 9 bases in between. Germline loops: CDR1 MGHDK, CDR2 SYGVNS. The CDR3 totals 15 residues. CDR3 region: CASSVKFANTGELFF. The CDR3, as DNA: TGTGCCAGCAGTGTGAAGTTCGCGAACACCGGGGAGCTGTTTTTT. Full variable domain (missing parts from reference TRBV25-1 and TRBJ2-2): EADIYQTPRYLVIGTGKKITLECSQTMGHDKMYWYQQDPGMELHLIHYSYGVNSTEKGDLSSESTVSRIRTEHFPLTLESARPSHTSQYLCASSVKFANTGELFFGEGSRLTVL.

The rearrangement uses TRBV7-9 and TRBJ2-4; D not resolved. The CDR3 totals 17 residues. Trimming shortened V by 0 bases and J by 0 bases, and 12 bases separated the two germline ends. Germline-derived CDR1 and CDR2 are SEHNR and FQNEAQ (reference sequence). DNA for the CDR3: TGTGCCAGCAGCTTAGCGTTCGATCGGGTAGCCAAAAACATTCAGTACTTC. It yields the protein CASSLAFDRVAKNIQYF.

The chain combines TRBV2 with TRBJ2-3; 7 bases are shared with TRBD2. The V and J ends lost 7 bases and 3 bases, in that order; junction bases with no gene match: 7. This CDR3 contains 14 residues. Germline assignment: CDR1 SNHLY and CDR2 FYNNEI. The CDR3 region has the DNA TGTGCCAGCAACCTAGCGGTGGGGACAGATACGCAGTATTTT. Translated, it gives CASNLAVGTDTQYF.

This clonotype is categorized as medium-sized. The CDR3, as DNA: TGCAGTGCTAGTCCCTTGCAAGAGACCCAGTACTTC. Protein sequence: CSASPLQETQYF. The chain is built from TRBV20-1 and TRBJ2-5; D is unclear. The CDR3 has 12 residues. Deletions cut 3 bases from V and 2 bases from J, with 7 bases between. From germline, CDR1 is DFQATT and CDR2 SNEGSKA (reference sequence).

This rearrangement joins TRBV19 to TRBJ2-3, with a possible D match to TRBD2 (6 bases). Germline V gene sequence: CDR1 LNHDA, CDR2 SQIVND (reference sequence). The CDR3 runs to 16 residues. The V end was cut by 6 bases, the J end by 2 bases, with 18 bases between. DNA for the CDR3: TGTGCCAGTAGGGACACGGGACTCTCGAACACAGATACGCAGTATTTT. It yields the protein CASRDTGLSNTDTQYF.

This sequence joins TRBV6-1 and TRBJ2-7; unclear D gene. Trimming pared 6 bases from V and 2 bases from J, leaving 8 bases between. The CDR3 runs 12 residues. Germline loops: CDR1 MNHNS, CDR2 SASEGT. In DNA, the CDR3 is TGTGCCAGCAGGGTTTCAGCCTACGAGCAGTACTTC. It is translated as CASRVSAYEQYF.

The chain is built from TRBV2 and TRBJ1-2; D is uncertain. V was cut by 7 bases and J by 2 bases, with 11 bases left in between. From germline, CDR1 is SNHLY and CDR2 FYNNEI. The CDR3 sequence is 13 residues long. The CDR3 loop reads CASKLDGNYGYTF. CDR3 DNA sequence: TGTGCCAGCAAATTGGACGGAAACTATGGCTACACCTTC. The entire variable domain, with the rest obtained from reference TRBV2 and TRBJ1-2, is as follows: EPEVTQTPSHQVTQMGQEVILRCVPISNHLYFYWYRQILGQKVEFLVSFYNNEISEKSEIFDDQFSVERPDGSNFTLKIRSTKLEDSAMYFCASKLDGNYGYTFGSGTRLTVV.

The chain employs TRBV10-3 and TRBJ2-3; 7 bases are shared with TRBD2. This CDR3 is 16 amino acids long. Germline V gene lookup returns CDR1 ENHRY and CDR2 SYGVKD. V lost 0 bases to trimming and J lost 2 bases; unmatched junction nucleotides: 5. CDR3 loop: CAISESTGGSTDTQYF. The CDR3 DNA sequence: TGTGCCATCAGTGAGTCGACGGGGGGATCCACAGATACGCAGTATTTT.

For the CDR3, the DNA is TGTGCCAGCAGTTACCCAACTAGGGGAGAGACCCAGTACTTC. The encoded protein is CASSYPTRGETQYF. V is TRBV6-2 or TRBV6-3 and J is TRBJ2-5; D might be TRBD1 or TRBD2, each matching 5 bases. The CDR3 is 14 amino acids. The V gene's germline CDR1 is MNHEY and CDR2 SVGEGT. V was trimmed by 2 bases and J by 4 bases, leaving 11 bases between them.

This sequence joins TRBV7-2 and TRBJ2-3; D possibly corresponds to TRBD2 (7 bases). There are 15 residues in the CDR3. The germline V gene encodes CDR1 SGHTA and CDR2 FQGNSA. V dropped 5 bases and J dropped 0 bases, with 12 bases sitting between them. CDR3 sequence reads: CASSGGGVSTDTQYF. CDR3 coding DNA: TGTGCCAGCAGCGGAGGGGGGGTCAGCACAGATACGCAGTATTTT. Variable domain in full (rest from reference TRBV7-2 and TRBJ2-3): GAGVSQSPSNKVTEKGKDVELRCDPISGHTALYWYRQSLGQGLEFLIYFQGNSAPDKSGLPSDRFSAERTGGSVSTLTIQRTQQEDSAVYLCASSGGGVSTDTQYFGPGTRLTVL.

The chain recombines TRBV30 with TRBJ2-5; 13 bases are shared with TRBD2. After removal of 3 bases from V and 4 bases from J, the junction contained 5 bases not matched to a gene. The CDR3 covers 15 residues. Per germline, CDR1 GTSNPN and CDR2 SVGIG (reference sequence). The CDR3 DNA reads TGTGCCTGGAGGGGACTAGCGGGGATCCGAGAGACCCAGTACTTC. This codes for CAWRGLAGIRETQYF.

Here the CDR3 DNA reads TGTGCCATCTCTAGAGGGACTGAAGCTTTCTTT. Amino acid sequence: CAISRGTEAFF. The chain recombines TRBV6-1 with TRBJ1-1; D is unresolved. Germline V gene data show CDR1 as MNHNS and CDR2 as SASEGT. The CDR3 runs 11 residues. V shed 10 bases and J shed 5 bases, with 11 bases lying between them.

V usage is TRBV12-3 or TRBV12-4 and J usage is TRBJ2-1; 16 bases align to TRBD2. After removal of 6 bases from V and 10 bases from J, the junction contained 12 bases not matched to a gene. The CDR3 sequence is 17 residues long. CDR3 sequence (DNA): TGTGCCAGCAGGGGACTAGCGGGAGGGCCTCGGGTTAGAGAGCAGTTCTTC. It yields the protein CASRGLAGGPRVREQFF.

In this sample, this clonotype turned up once. The CDR3 nucleotides are TGTGCCAGTAGTATAAGGGATCGGTCGGTCCTCCACTTT. Protein product: CASSIRDRSVLHF. V gene TRBV19 combines with J gene TRBJ1-6; D not certain. Germline V gene data show CDR1 as LNHDA and CDR2 as SQIVND (reference sequence). Trimming took off 2 bases at V and 15 bases at J, with 14 bases between the two ends. The CDR3 has 13 amino acids.

A single count supports this clonotype. The chain uses TRBV20-1 and TRBJ1-5, with 7 bases lining up with TRBD1. V shed 0 bases and J 3 bases; nucleotides not matched to a gene: 11. The CDR3 consists of 17 residues. Germline V CDR1 and CDR2: DFQATT, SNEGSKA (reference sequence). In nucleotides, the CDR3 is TGCAGTGCTAGAGAGGTGTCTAGAGGGGGCGTCAATCAGCCCCAGCATTTT. Translating gives CSAREVSRGGVNQPQHF.